One sample yielded the 13 T cell receptor beta chains listed below, sequenced in a study of blood T cell repertoires in COVID-19. The assay was immunoSEQ multiplex PCR, and TCRdb's table has in-frame clones only and misses some. The sample yields over 600,000 clones, 80% to 90% seen once. Sequenced material: peripheral blood. Receptor source: a woman between 18 and 29 years old with acute or convalescent COVID-19.

This rearrangement joins TRBV14 to TRBJ1-2; tentatively, D is TRBD1 (6 bases). There are 15 residues in the CDR3. V lost 4 bases to trimming and J lost 4 bases, with 16 bases between them. Germline lookup yields CDR1 SGHDN and CDR2 FVKESK. Here the CDR3 DNA reads TGTGCCAGCAGCCCGCCTGGACAGTACTTCTATGGCTACACCTTC. It yields the protein CASSPPGQYFYGYTF.

The chain joins TRBV25-1 to TRBJ1-1, with 7 bases that match TRBD1. Germline V gives CDR1 MGHDK, CDR2 SYGVNS. The CDR3 extends over 14 amino acids. With 7 bases clipped from V and 1 base from J, the junction kept 6 bases outside the gene matches. CDR3 nucleotides: TGTGCCAGCACCAGACAGGGCGCGAACACTGAAGCTTTCTTT. Its translation is CASTRQGANTEAFF.

The gene calls are TRBV27 and TRBJ2-1; 9 bases align to TRBD1. Germline V gene sequence: CDR1 MNHEY, CDR2 SMNVEV (reference sequence). The CDR3 is made up of 16 amino acids. The V gene end was trimmed by 4 bases and the J gene end by 4 bases; junction bases not matched to a gene: 8. The CDR3 protein is CASSSPDRGQYNEQFF. The CDR3 nucleotides read TGTGCCAGCAGTTCCCCGGACAGGGGCCAATACAATGAGCAGTTCTTC.

The table lists this clone with a count of one. This chain joins TRBV9 and TRBJ2-1; possible D gene TRBD1, 5 bases. The V gene's germline CDR1 is SGDLS and CDR2 YYNGEE. V lost 3 bases, J lost 8 bases, and 15 bases lay in between. CDR3 length: 14 amino acids. CDR3 amino acids: CASSGAGPAHEQFF. DNA of the CDR3: TGTGCCAGCAGCGGGGCAGGGCCTGCCCATGAGCAGTTCTTC.

The chain combines TRBV4-1 with TRBJ2-7, with 8 bases identical to TRBD1. This CDR3 spans 14 amino acids. CDR1 and CDR2 from the germline V gene are MGHRA and YSYEKL. Germline trimming cut 5 bases from V and 5 bases from J; bases unmatched to any gene: 8. DNA for the CDR3: TGCGCCAGCAGCGATGGACAGGGTCGGGACGAGCAGTACTTC. Protein product: CASSDGQGRDEQYF.

To note about this clone: Other DNA sequences of this sample code for an identical CDR3. The chain has TRBV19 and TRBJ1-2, with 7 bases aligning to TRBD1. Germline V gives CDR1 LNHDA, CDR2 SQIVND (reference sequence). V lost 6 bases, J lost 3 bases, and 4 bases stayed unmatched. The CDR3 contains 13 residues. The CDR3 sequence: CASSRDRDYGYTF. Here the CDR3 DNA reads TGTGCCAGTAGCCGGGACAGAGACTATGGCTACACCTTC.

The chain uses TRBV2 and TRBJ1-5; 8 nucleotides match TRBD1. J lost 4 bases, V lost 5 bases, and 7 bases had no gene match. The CDR3 loop spans 15 amino acids. CDR1 and CDR2 (germline): SNHLY, FYNNEI. In DNA form, the CDR3 reads TGTGCCAGCAGTTTCTATGGACAGGGAAATCAGCCCCAGCATTTT. It yields the protein CASSFYGQGNQPQHF.

The gene calls are TRBV5-1 and TRBJ2-3, with D perhaps matching TRBD1 (5 bases). CDR3 length equals 15 residues. Germline CDR1 is SGHRS and CDR2 is YFSETQ. Trimming removed 2 bases at V and 0 bases at J, with 10 bases between. The CDR3 DNA is TGCGCCAGCAGCTTTGGGGCTTCTAGCACAGATACGCAGTATTTT. Its protein is CASSFGASSTDTQYF. Variable domain in full (rest from reference TRBV5-1 and TRBJ2-3): KAGVTQTPRYLIKTRGQQVTLSCSPISGHRSVSWYQQTPGQGLQFLFEYFSETQRNKGNFPGRFSGRQFSNSRSEMNVSTLELGDSALYLCASSFGASSTDTQYFGPGTRLTVL.

The chain carries TRBV5-4 and TRBJ2-3, with 8 positions matching TRBD2. This CDR3 is built from 15 residues. The V and J ends lost 1 base and 4 bases, in that order; junction bases with no gene match: 5. Germline CDR1 SGHNT, CDR2 YYREEE (reference sequence). CDR3 residues: CASSLRSGGADTQYF. The CDR3, as DNA: TGTGCCAGCAGCTTGAGAAGCGGGGGAGCAGATACGCAGTATTTT.

V usage is TRBV7-6 and J usage is TRBJ2-2, with 9 bases identical to TRBD1. After removal of 5 bases from V and 2 bases from J, the junction contained 9 bases not matched to a gene. Per the germline V gene, CDR1 is SGHVS and CDR2 is FNYEAQ. This CDR3 comprises 17 residues. The CDR3 sequence: CASSHPGQGLNTGELFF. The CDR3 DNA reads as TGTGCCAGCAGCCATCCGGGACAGGGTTTAAACACCGGGGAGCTGTTTTTT. Looking up the rest from reference TRBV7-6 and TRBJ2-2 gives the full variable domain: GAGVSQSPRYKVTKRGQDVALRCDPISGHVSLYWYRQALGQGPEFLTYFNYEAQQDKSGLPNDRFSAERPEGSISTLTIQRTEQRDSAMYRCASSHPGQGLNTGELFFGEGSRLTVL.

This clone appeared once. The chain has TRBV25-1 and TRBJ1-1; 9 nucleotides match TRBD1. CDR3 length: 12 residues. V shed 6 bases, J shed 8 bases, and the junction held 4 bases outside the gene matches. Germline loops: CDR1 MGHDK, CDR2 SYGVNS. CDR3 protein: CASSSGTGEAFF. CDR3 nucleotide sequence: TGTGCCAGCAGCTCAGGGACAGGGGAAGCTTTCTTT.

The J gene is TRBJ2-7, the V gene TRBV4-3; 12 bases match TRBD1. Trimming removed 4 bases from V and 4 bases from J; junction bases left unmatched: 5. This CDR3 region has 15 residues. In germline, CDR1 is LGHNA, CDR2 YSLEER. CDR3 protein: CASSPRDRGLYEQYF. The CDR3 nucleotides are TGCGCCAGCAGCCCCCGGGACAGGGGGCTATACGAGCAGTACTTC.

The V call is TRBV28, the J call TRBJ1-4; perhaps TRBD1 as D (6 bases). Germline assignment: CDR1 MDHEN and CDR2 SYDVKM. The CDR3 consists of 14 residues. With 5 bases removed from V and 4 bases from J, the gap between germline ends came to 11 bases. This CDR3 reads CASSPRQVNEKLFF. The DNA of the CDR3 is TGTGCCAGCAGTCCGCGACAGGTTAATGAAAAACTGTTTTTT.